These 7 T cell receptor beta chains were all obtained from the same sample, sequenced in a study of T cell changes during pregnancy in multiple sclerosis (dated by TCRdb to between 2018 and 2020). The library was made by the immunoSEQ multiplex PCR assay. As stored in TCRdb, this immuneACCESS dataset retains in-frame rearrangements with V and J assigned. A fraction of the clones does not appear; measured against another copy, unresolved V genes explain less than half of the discrepancy, and the remainder lacks a known reason. The sample contains about 74,000 clones, more than 75% of them found a single time. Approximately 1.4% of the sample is taken by the ten largest. The sequenced sample was peripheral blood, obtained in the third trimester of pregnancy. All receptors come from a female donor with multiple sclerosis, enrolled in a pregnancy study.

Concerning this clone: Germline is not matched at one junction end, which may reflect a read error. V usage is TRBV7-7 and J usage is TRBJ2-5; D remains ambiguous. This CDR3 has 14 amino acids. The V gene's germline CDR1 is SSHAT and CDR2 FNYEAQ (reference sequence). CDR3 sequence reads: CASSLGFQRETQYF. DNA for the CDR3: TGTGCTAGCAGCTTAGGGTTCCAGCGCGAGACCCAGTACTTC. Combining the CDR3 with reference TRBV7-7 and TRBJ2-5 gives the whole variable domain GAGVSQSPRYKVTKRGQDVTLRCDPISSHATLYWYQQALGQGPEFLTYFNYEAQPDKSGLPSDRFSAERPEGSISTLTIQRTEQRDSAMYRCASSLGFQRETQYFGPGTRLLVL.

The rearrangement joins TRBV7-6 to TRBJ2-7; 7 bases fit TRBD1. Per germline, CDR1 SGHVS and CDR2 FNYEAQ. With 5 bases clipped from V and 3 bases from J, the junction kept 7 bases outside the gene matches. This CDR3 spans 14 amino acids. The CDR3 coding sequence is TGTGCCAGCAGCCCTAGACAGGGTCGCTACGAGCAGTACTTC. Translated: CASSPRQGRYEQYF. The variable domain in full, with the rest retrieved from reference TRBV7-6 and TRBJ2-7, is GAGVSQSPRYKVTKRGQDVALRCDPISGHVSLYWYRQALGQGPEFLTYFNYEAQQDKSGLPNDRFSAERPEGSISTLTIQRTEQRDSAMYRCASSPRQGRYEQYFGPGTRLTVT.

The V call is TRBV19, the J call TRBJ1-6, with TRBD1 matching 7 bases. The CDR3 covers 13 residues. Germline loops: CDR1 LNHDA, CDR2 SQIVND (reference sequence). Unmatched junction bases numbered 7, after V lost 7 bases and J lost 10 bases. As DNA, the CDR3 is TGTGCCAGTACCCGGGGGACAGAATCACCCCTCCACTTT. Protein sequence: CASTRGTESPLHF.

This chain uses TRBV14 with TRBJ1-5; a weak D match, TRBD1 (6 bases). Trimming took off 2 bases at V and 9 bases at J, with 14 bases between the two ends. Looked up from germline, CDR1 is SGHDN and CDR2 is FVKESK. The CDR3 is made up of 14 amino acids. The chain's CDR3 is CASSQQDRGGPQHF. CDR3 sequence (DNA): TGTGCCAGCAGCCAACAGGACCGAGGGGGGCCCCAGCATTTT.

The rearrangement links TRBV5-1 to TRBJ2-2; TRBD1 aligns across 9 bases. Germline V gene data show CDR1 as SGHRS and CDR2 as YFSETQ. J was trimmed by 5 bases and V by 5 bases; bases with no gene match: 1. There are 13 residues in the CDR3. The CDR3 sequence is CASRGTGTGELFF. CDR3 nucleotide sequence: TGCGCCAGCAGGGGGACAGGGACCGGGGAGCTGTTTTTT.

This chain links TRBV28 with TRBJ1-6, with a tentative D call TRBD1 (5 bases). Germline V gene sequence: CDR1 MDHEN, CDR2 SYDVKM. Between the trimmed V and J ends, which lost 5 bases and 6 bases, there was a span of 20 bases. CDR3 length: 17 amino acids. The CDR3 DNA is TGTGCCAGCAGTATGATGACAGCCCGTGACTCTAATTCACCCCTCCACTTT. Amino acids: CASSMMTARDSNSPLHF.

About this clone itself: A read error may account for a junction end that differs from germline. The chain employs TRBV7-7 and TRBJ2-2; possibly TRBD1 for D (6 bases). The CDR3 covers 16 residues. Per germline, CDR1 SSHAT and CDR2 FNYEAQ (reference sequence). CDR3 DNA sequence: TGTGCTAGCAGCTTGGGACACTCCACTAACACCGGGGAGCTGTTTTTT. It codes for CASSLGHSTNTGELFF.